The clone carrying this T cell receptor (delta chain) has a handful of counts. A far more abundant clone sits one base away, making this likely a read error. The sample carries other DNA sequences with the same CDR3. TCRdb re-called clones from the multiplex PCR reads using CATT. This sample has 85,000 to 90,000 delta-chain clones, with almost 1.5% found just once. This record belongs to a study of γδ T cells in repeated Plasmodium falciparum infection. Bulk repertoires came from Vgamma9/Vdelta2+ or Vdelta2-negative gammadelta T cells flow-sorted from PBMC. CDR1 TSWWSYY and CDR2 QGS come from the germline V gene. Trimming removed 4 bases from V and 1 base from J; junction bases left unmatched: 29. This CDR3 contains 23 residues.

The receptor was isolated from a pool of human donors (malaria-infected and uninfected, not separated). What was sequenced was gamma-delta T cells from blood. This chain connects TRDV1 to TRDJ1, with 8 bases that match TRDD3. The J gene is not listed in TCRdb, so it was assigned here from a DNA match to germline. Here the CDR3 reads CALGAPFPTHCTGGLTSTDKLIF. CDR3 sequence (DNA): TGTGCTCTTGGGGCTCCCTTTCCCACTCACTGTACTGGGGGTTTGACATCCACCGATAAACTCATCTTT.